This T cell receptor beta chain was captured in a study of blood T cells in healthy people across ages. At the level of the study: Per two T cells, template switching captured roughly one barcoded beta molecule.

The germline V and J ends were trimmed by 11 bases and 3 bases, with 16 bases remaining between them. Germline V gives CDR1 MNHNS, CDR2 SASEGT. There are 13 residues in the CDR3. Whole-study results and caveats: Comparison with aged donors showed that long-lived donors had more naive CD4+ cells and higher diversity.

The second PCR ran about 6 to 12 cycles with a sample-barcoded 5' primer and J-beta primers. From the 5' RACE reads, TCRdb called clonotypes with MiXCR, one entry per CDR3 protein. The sample yields about a million distinct CDR3 sequences, roughly half seen once. A remark on this clonotype: What it binds is not known.

This sequence was found in a woman in her sixties in good health. The V gene is TRBV6-1, the J gene TRBJ2-5; tentatively, D is TRBD2 (5 bases). Sample: blood. CDR3 nucleotide sequence: TGTGCCGCCGGACTGCGTGGGGAAGAGACCCAGTACTTC. It codes for CAAGLRGEETQYF.